Following are 22 T cell receptor beta chains from one sample sequenced in a study of kidney transplant recipient with SARS-CoV-2 infection. TCRdb independently ran MiXCR on the reads; one entry per CDR3 protein. The sample yields some 220,000 distinct CDR3 sequences, more than 25% seen once. The starting material was a blood sample, obtained at baseline and on day 111 from a kidney transplant recipient. All receptors come from a male patient in his thirties who had COVID-19 and was a kidney transplant recipient. The T cells may partly be graft donor cells.

On this clonotype itself: A much larger clonotype is one base distant, so this may be a read error. The chain is built from TRBV7-1 and TRBJ1-2; the D is unclear. TRBV7-1 is annotated as an ORF whose role is uncertain. The CDR3 runs to 17 residues. V lost 5 bases and J lost 4, with 23 bases in between. The CDR3 loop is CASSVSPHEGKTYGYTF. CDR3 bases: TGTGCCAGCAGCGTTTCACCTCACGAGGGAAAGACCTATGGCTACACCTTC.

With respect to this clonotype: A read error may explain this, as a much larger clone is one base away. This chain uses TRBV7-3 with TRBJ2-2; 9 nucleotides line up with TRBD1. The CDR3 consists of 15 residues. Germline assignment: CDR1 SGHTA and CDR2 FQGTGA. The J segment lost 4 bases and the V segment lost 6 bases, leaving 6 bases of the junction unmatched. The CDR3: CASRPGTGTTGELFF. The DNA for the CDR3 is TGTGCCAGCAGACCCGGGACAGGGACCACCGGGGAGCTGTTTTTT.

The table lists this clonotype with many counts. The chain has TRBV25-1 and TRBJ2-2; no reliable D call. The CDR3 has 16 amino acids. The V end lost 8 bases, the J end lost 0 bases, and 16 bases lay between the germline ends. Germline values: CDR1 MGHDK, CDR2 SYGVNS. CDR3 sequence reads: CASSKNTLANTGELFF. The DNA of the CDR3 is TGTGCCAGCTCTAAAAACACCCTCGCGAACACCGGGGAGCTGTTTTTT.

Note on this clonotype: This may be a read error, as it is one base from a much larger clone. The chain employs TRBV11-2 and TRBJ1-6; D is unresolved. The germline V and J ends were trimmed by 2 bases and 5 bases, with 10 bases remaining between them. Germline V lookup: CDR1 SGHAT, CDR2 FQNNGV. This CDR3 has 15 residues. CDR3 coding DNA: TGTGCCAGCAGCTTAAGGGCTTTGGATAATTCACCCCTCCACTTT. Its protein is CASSLRALDNSPLHF.

In regard to this clonotype: A much larger clone differs from this one at a single base, so this may be a read error. Since the CDR3 does not end with the conserved phenylalanine or tryptophan, this likely comes from a read error. The chain joins TRBV11-3 to TRBJ2-1; tentatively, D is TRBD2 (6 bases). Trimming pared 0 bases from V and 12 bases from J, leaving 18 bases between. Germline V gives CDR1 SGHNT, CDR2 YENEEA. This CDR3 contains 15 residues. The CDR3 DNA follows: TGTGCCAGCAGCTTAGAGGCGGGCTCTTGGCGGGGGCAGTTCTCC. It codes for CASSLEAGSWRGQFS.

This clonotype showed up many times. The chain couples TRBV19 to TRBJ2-7, with TRBD1 matching 7 bases. The CDR3 runs to 15 residues. The J segment lost 3 bases and the V segment lost 5 bases, leaving 10 bases of the junction unmatched. The germline V gene has CDR1 LNHDA and CDR2 SQIVND (reference sequence). CDR3 sequence: CASSRLPGQIYEQYF. The DNA for the CDR3 is TGTGCCAGTAGTCGACTACCGGGACAGATCTACGAGCAGTACTTC.

The rearrangement links TRBV7-8 to TRBJ1-2, with D unclear. Trimming stripped 4 bases from V and 4 bases from J, with 22 bases between. CDR1 and CDR2 (germline): SGHVS, FQNEAQ. This CDR3 has 17 residues. The CDR3 coding sequence is TGTGCCAGCAGCTCTAAAACGTTTACCCGAAAGACCTATGGCTACACCTTC. Translation: CASSSKTFTRKTYGYTF. The whole variable domain, remainder taken from reference TRBV7-8 and TRBJ1-2, is GAGVSQSPRYKVAKRGQDVALRCDPISGHVSLFWYQQALGQGPEFLTYFQNEAQLDKSGLPSDRFFAERPEGSVSTLKIQRTQQEDSAVYLCASSSKTFTRKTYGYTFGSGTRLTVV.

Ten or more counts support this clonotype. The V call is TRBV28, the J call TRBJ2-1, with D unresolved. The CDR3 consists of 10 residues. Trimming cost V 5 bases and J 5 bases, with 1 base left between them. CDR1 is MDHEN and CDR2 is SYDVKM in the germline V gene. DNA for the CDR3: TGTGCCAGCAGTGACAATGAGCAGTTCTTC. Its translation: CASSDNEQFF.

The rearrangement links TRBV10-1 to TRBJ1-2; D unresolved. Trimming shortened V by 5 bases and J by 7 bases, and 26 bases separated the two germline ends. This CDR3 spans 17 amino acids. Germline-derived CDR1 and CDR2 are WNHNN and SYGVQD (reference sequence). The CDR3 DNA is TGCGCCAGCAGTTTTGCATTAAGATCGCGAAAGACCTGTGGCTACACCTTC. Translation gives CASSFALRSRKTCGYTF.

On this clonotype itself: Just one base apart from a much larger clone, this may be a read error. The V gene is TRBV3-1, the J gene TRBJ1-2; D is unresolved. The germline V gene encodes CDR1 LGHDT and CDR2 YNNKEL (reference sequence). Trimming left V 5 bases short and J 4 bases short, with 23 bases between. This CDR3 comprises 17 residues. This chain's CDR3 is CASSICITLRKTYGYTF. Here the CDR3 DNA reads TGTGCCAGCAGCATCTGTATCACCCTTCGAAAGACCTATGGCTACACCTTC.

This clonotype was counted at least ten times. V gene TRBV2 combines with J gene TRBJ2-6, with no clear D. Germline-derived CDR1 and CDR2 are SNHLY and FYNNEI. CDR3 length: 15 residues. The germline V and J ends were trimmed by 1 base and 4 bases, with 8 bases remaining between them. CDR3 sequence: CASSEGSRGANVLTF. CDR3 bases: TGTGCCAGCAGTGAAGGGAGCAGGGGGGCCAACGTCCTGACTTTC.

A word on this clonotype: A much larger clone is a single base away; this may be a read error. The V and J genes are TRBV5-1 and TRBJ2-2; the match to TRBD1 covers 8 bases. This CDR3 has 16 residues. Germline-derived CDR1 and CDR2 are SGHRS and YFSETQ. The CDR3 DNA sequence: TGCGCCAACAGCTTGGGGACAGGAATCAACACCGGGGAGCTGTTTTTT. Translation: CANSLGTGINTGELFF.

This clonotype was picked up many times. This sequence joins TRBV4-3 and TRBJ1-5; D gene uncertain. There are 13 residues in the CDR3. V was trimmed by 6 bases and J by 4 bases, leaving 10 bases between them. Germline CDR1 LGHNA, CDR2 YSLEER. This CDR3 reads CASSRGRNQPQHF. Here the CDR3 DNA reads TGCGCCAGCAGTAGAGGCAGGAATCAGCCCCAGCATTTT.

There are many counts of this clonotype. V and J are TRBV12-3 or TRBV12-4 and TRBJ2-7; either TRBD1 or TRBD2 may supply D (6 bases each). Trimming left V 3 bases short and J 5 bases short, with 11 bases between. This CDR3 region has 13 residues. The CDR3 spells CASSFQGRNEQYF. CDR3 bases: TGTGCCAGCAGTTTCCAGGGGAGGAACGAGCAGTACTTC.

With respect to this clonotype: One base away lies a much larger clone, so this may be a sequencing read error. The rearrangement links TRBV27 to TRBJ2-2, with D maybe TRBD2 (5 bases). There are 14 residues in the CDR3. Trimming took off 3 bases at V and 4 bases at J, with 9 bases between the two ends. CDR1 and CDR2 (germline): MNHEY, SMNVEV (reference sequence). This CDR3 is CASSFGVSTGELFF. CDR3 coding DNA: TGTGCCAGCAGTTTCGGGGTCTCCACCGGGGAGCTGTTTTTT.

This clonotype was detected ten times or more. J is TRBJ2-1 and V is TRBV28; D gene unclear. CDR3 length: 13 residues. Trimming took off 6 bases at V and 6 bases at J, with 12 bases between the two ends. Germline CDR1 is MDHEN and CDR2 is SYDVKM. CDR3 nucleotides: TGTGCCAGCAGGATGACCGATGCCAATGAGCAGTTCTTC. Its translation is CASRMTDANEQFF.

This clonotype was counted at least ten times. The genes are TRBV6-4 and TRBJ2-2, with 10 bases that match TRBD1. CDR1 is MRHNA and CDR2 is SNTAGT in the germline V gene. The V segment lost 0 bases and the J segment 3 bases; nucleotides outside the gene matches: 1. The CDR3 extends over 16 amino acids. The CDR3 DNA sequence: TGTGCCAGCAGTGACTCGGGACAGGGGTACACCGGGGAGCTGTTTTTT. This translates into CASSDSGQGYTGELFF.

This clonotype occurred many times. The gene calls are TRBV4-3 and TRBJ2-1, with D possibly being TRBD1 (6 bases). Germline V gene lookup returns CDR1 LGHNA and CDR2 YSLEER. The CDR3 length is 14 residues. V shed 3 bases and J shed 6 bases, with 12 bases lying between them. DNA for the CDR3: TGCGCCAGCAGCCAGCCCGGGACACCCAATGAGCAGTTCTTC. Translated, it gives CASSQPGTPNEQFF.

This chain uses TRBV5-1 with TRBJ1-1; tentative D call: TRBD1 (5 bases). V was clipped by 3 bases and J by 4 bases, with 16 bases between them. Germline V gene data show CDR1 as SGHRS and CDR2 as YFSETQ. This CDR3 is 15 amino acids long. The CDR3, as DNA: TGCGCCAGCAGCTCGGGGCTGGATTATGGCACTGAAGCTTTCTTT. Translating it yields CASSSGLDYGTEAFF.

This clonotype was observed a handful of times. The V and J genes are TRBV28 and TRBJ2-1; 7 bases agree with TRBD2. Germline V gene lookup returns CDR1 MDHEN and CDR2 SYDVKM. The J segment lost 7 bases and the V segment lost 8 bases, leaving 8 bases of the junction unmatched. The CDR3 is 13 residues long. CDR3 loop: CASGHRGLNEQFF. The CDR3 nucleotides read TGTGCCAGCGGACACCGGGGACTAAATGAGCAGTTCTTC.

A remark on this clonotype: This may come from a read error, since a much larger clone is one base off. The J gene is TRBJ2-5, the V gene TRBV11-2, with D possibly TRBD2 on 6 matching bases. The CDR3 contains 13 residues. Looked up from germline, CDR1 is SGHAT and CDR2 is FQNNGV. This CDR3 reads CASSPGLRETQCF. CDR3 DNA sequence: TGTGCCAGCAGCCCAGGACTAAGAGAGACCCAGTGCTTC.

This clonotype was seen repeatedly, ten times or more. The chain carries TRBV3-1 and TRBJ2-2; D ambiguous. The germline CDR1 and CDR2 sequences are LGHDT and YNNKEL (reference sequence). This CDR3 is built from 18 residues. V was shortened by 4 bases and J by 5 bases, with 23 bases between the two germline ends. DNA of the CDR3: TGTGCCAGCAGCCTTACGCTTCCCATTTCAGACTTGACCGGGGAGCTGTTTTTT. Translation: CASSLTLPISDLTGELFF.